The rows below give T cell receptor beta chains drawn from one sample of a study of tumor and adjacent non-tumor tissue in lung cancer. TCRdb reprocessed the multiplex PCR reads with MiXCR, giving one entry per CDR3 protein. This sample carries more than 120,000 distinct CDR3 sequences, approximately 72% of them seen once, and the ten largest clones take about 20%. Sequencing was done on a sample of lung tumor tissue. These receptors were taken from a man aged 60-69 years with small cell lung cancer. The CDR3 runs from the conserved cysteine through the conserved F or W. A D gene is named only where the DNA matches it firmly. For some rows the clone size is stated as once, few or many, or as a class when expanded; others skip it.

J gene,clone size,V gene,D gene,CDR3 protein,CDR3 DNA
TRBJ2-3,many,TRBV20-1,TRBD2,CSARASGRGTDTQYF,TGCAGTGCGAGAGCTAGCGGGAGGGGCACAGATACGCAGTATTTT
TRBJ1-1,NA,TRBV7-9,TRBD1,CASSFRDRGGRALF,TGTGCCAGCAGCTTCCGGGACAGGGGCGGTAGAGCTCTCTTT
TRBJ2-5,NA,TRBV29-1,NA,CNVEVGNTQETQYF,TGTAACGTTGAAGTCGGCAATACCCAAGAGACCCAGTACTTC
TRBJ1-1,NA,TRBV2,NA,CASSEATNRRNTEAFF,TGTGCCAGCAGTGAGGCTACGAACCGCCGGAACACTGAAGCTTTCTTT
TRBJ2-2,medium-sized,TRBV29-1,TRBD2,CSVWDYQTGELFF,TGCAGCGTTTGGGACTATCAGACCGGGGAGCTGTTTTTT
TRBJ1-2,NA,TRBV6-1,NA,CASRRRGSNYCYTF,TGTGCCAGCCGAAGACGGGGTTCGAACTATTGCTACACCTTC
TRBJ1-1,NA,TRBV5-1,NA,CASSFRGLGAFF,TGCGCCAGCAGCTTCAGGGGCTTAGGGGCTTTCTTT
TRBJ2-3,many,TRBV6-1,NA,CASIVSRSGPRTDTQYF,TGTGCCAGCATTGTCTCCCGGTCGGGGCCCAGGACAGATACGCAGTATTTT
TRBJ2-7,NA,TRBV2,NA,CASRVGGTKFSEQYF,TGTGCCAGCAGAGTAGGGGGGACAAAATTCTCCGAGCAGTACTTC
TRBJ1-3,NA,TRBV5-6,NA,CASSFGSFWPGGNTIYF,TGTGCCAGCAGCTTCGGATCCTTTTGGCCTGGGGGAAACACCATATATTTT
TRBJ2-7,few,TRBV6-5,NA,CASRRTGSGYEQYF,TGTGCCAGCAGACGAACAGGGTCGGGCTACGAGCAGTACTTC
TRBJ2-1,NA,TRBV11-3,NA,CASILAWPYNEQFF,TGTGCCAGCATCTTGGCCTGGCCCTACAATGAGCAGTTCTTC
TRBJ1-1,few,TRBV12-3/TRBV12-4,TRBD1,CTSSPGQGVGTEAFF,TGTACCAGCAGTCCGGGACAGGGGGTGGGTACTGAAGCTTTCTTT
TRBJ2-3,NA,TRBV7-9,TRBD1,CASSLGQGFTDTQYF,TGTGCCAGCAGCCTGGGACAGGGGTTCACAGATACGCAGTATTTT
TRBJ1-2,many,TRBV29-1,NA,CSVAEGRYGYTF,TGCAGCGTCGCAGAGGGTCGCTATGGCTACACCTTC
TRBJ2-7,once,TRBV4-2,NA,CASIREGREQYF,TGTGCCAGCATCCGAGAAGGTAGGGAGCAGTACTTC
TRBJ1-5,NA,TRBV10-3,NA,CAISDPHRRRDQPQHF,TGTGCCATCAGTGATCCCCACAGGAGACGGGATCAGCCCCAGCATTTT
TRBJ2-3,NA,TRBV29-1,NA,CSVQGGREVRDTQYF,TGCAGCGTCCAGGGGGGGCGGGAGGTGAGAGATACGCAGTATTTT
TRBJ1-4,NA,TRBV4-1,NA,CASNQGDTGINEKLFF,TGCGCCAGCAACCAAGGGGATACAGGGATAAATGAGAAACTGTTTTTT
TRBJ2-1,NA,TRBV4-1,NA,CASSQDTRGHEQIF,TGCGCCAGCAGCCAAGATACACGGGGGCATGAGCAGATCTTC
TRBJ1-1,NA,TRBV4-2,NA,CASSRNTEAFF,TGTGCCAGTAGCCGGAACACTGAAGCTTTCTTT
TRBJ1-6,NA,TRBV20-1,TRBD1,CGARQGTLNSPLQF,TGTGGTGCTAGACAGGGGACCCTAAATTCACCCCTCCAGTTT
TRBJ1-2,NA,TRBV6-5,NA,CASSYLGKGDYGYTF,TGCGCCAGCAGTTACCTAGGAAAGGGGGACTATGGCTACACCTTC
TRBJ1-5,NA,TRBV29-1,TRBD1,CSASVGDSLNQPQHF,TGCAGCGCCTCCGTCGGGGACAGCCTAAATCAGCCCCAGCATTTT
TRBJ2-3,NA,TRBV20-1,TRBD2,CSAKGQAGGDTQYF,TGCAGTGCCAAGGGGCAAGCGGGAGGGGATACGCAGTATTTT
TRBJ1-1,NA,TRBV6-5,NA,CVSSVPARLNTEAFF,TGTGTCAGCAGTGTGCCCGCTCGTCTGAACACTGAAGCTTTCTTT
TRBJ2-5,NA,TRBV12-5,NA,CASGEGAGRGTQYF,TGTGCTAGTGGGGAGGGAGCAGGTAGAGGGACCCAGTACTTC
TRBJ2-3,few,TRBV6-1,NA,CASSEHTDTQYF,TGTGCCAGCAGTGAACACACAGATACGCAGTATTTT
TRBJ2-1,NA,TRBV29-1,TRBD1,CSVSSTGGNEQFF,TGCAGCGTTTCCTCTACAGGGGGCAATGAGCAGTTCTTC
TRBJ2-1,NA,TRBV6-5,TRBD2,CATSKPSGIDYKEQFF,TGTGCCACCTCTAAGCCAAGCGGGATCGACTACAAAGAGCAGTTCTTC
TRBJ2-3,NA,TRBV6-1,NA,CASNPSLDTQYF,TGTGCCAGCAACCCTTCACTTGATACGCAGTATTTT
TRBJ2-7,many,TRBV11-2,TRBD2,CASSRGTGTSGYEQYF,TGTGCCAGCAGCCGGGGTACTGGGACTAGCGGTTACGAGCAGTACTTC
TRBJ2-3,NA,TRBV11-2,NA,CTSSLSRTDTQYF,TGTACCAGCAGCTTATCTCGCACAGATACACAGTATTTT
TRBJ2-5,NA,TRBV11-2,NA,CALSVTGTREYF,TGTGCCCTCAGCGTAACCGGGACCCGAGAATACTTC
TRBJ2-7,once,TRBV20-1,TRBD2,CRAVELAGGVEQYF,TGCAGAGCTGTAGAACTAGCGGGAGGTGTCGAGCAGTACTTC
TRBJ2-7,few,TRBV28,NA,CASSLGDTVYEQYF,TGTGCCAGCAGTTTGGGGGACACAGTCTACGAGCAGTACTTC
TRBJ2-3,many,TRBV20-1,NA,CSARTNSPRGATQYF,TGCAGTGCTCGAACTAACTCCCCCCGGGGAGCTACGCAGTATTTT
TRBJ2-7,few,TRBV6-1,NA,CASSIIRSSYEQYF,TGTGCCAGCAGTATAATTCGGAGCTCCTACGAGCAGTACTTC
TRBJ2-7,few,TRBV4-1,TRBD2,CASSLGGSSYEEYF,TGCGCCAGCAGCCTGGGGGGGAGCTCCTACGAGGAGTACTTC
TRBJ2-3,NA,TRBV20-1,TRBD2,CSATGLAVTDTQYF,TGCAGTGCGACGGGACTAGCGGTGACAGATACGCAGTATTTT
TRBJ2-2,NA,TRBV11-3,NA,CASSLENDGERFF,TGTGCCAGCAGCTTAGAGAATGATGGGGAGCGGTTTTTT
TRBJ1-2,NA,TRBV11-2,NA,CASSVAGVGGYTF,TGTGCCAGCAGCGTAGCGGGGGTAGGCGGCTACACCTTC
TRBJ1-6,NA,TRBV6-1,NA,CASSDGGGSSSPLHF,TGTGCCAGCAGTGACGGGGGTGGTTCGAGTTCACCCCTCCACTTT
TRBJ2-7,NA,TRBV5-6,NA,CTSSPGLVSTGQYF,TGTACCAGCAGCCCGGGACTCGTGTCCACCGGGCAGTACTTC
TRBJ2-1,NA,TRBV6-1,NA,CANRISRHTGNEQFF,TGTGCCAACAGGATCAGCAGGCACACCGGCAATGAGCAGTTCTTC
TRBJ2-5,NA,TRBV5-5,NA,CASSRTSRSGRETQYF,TGTGCCAGCAGCCGGACCAGCAGGAGTGGGAGGGAGACCCAGTACTTC
TRBJ1-2,NA,TRBV10-3,TRBD1,CAISGQGAGYTF,TGTGCCATCAGTGGACAGGGCGCGGGCTACACCTTC
TRBJ2-7,NA,TRBV12-3/TRBV12-4,NA,CANSFQVHEQYF,TGTGCCAACAGTTTTCAGGTCCACGAGCAGTACTTC
TRBJ1-5,few,TRBV6-1,NA,CASSERGEQPQHF,TGTGCCAGCAGTGAAAGGGGGGAGCAGCCCCAGCATTTT
TRBJ1-5,NA,TRBV4-1,TRBD1,CASSQETGQGTQPQHF,TGCGCCAGCAGCCAAGAGACCGGACAGGGGACTCAGCCCCAGCATTTT
TRBJ2-3,NA,TRBV20-1,TRBD2,CSARETSGYTDTQYF,TGCAGTGCTAGGGAAACTAGCGGATATACAGATACGCAGTATTTT
TRBJ2-2,few,TRBV6-6,TRBD1,CASSRDRGLTGELFF,TGTGCCAGCAGTAGGGACAGGGGTTTAACCGGGGAGCTGTTTTTT
TRBJ2-5,few,TRBV5-1,NA,CASSRPDTGIETQYF,TGCGCCAGCAGCCGGCCAGACACAGGGATTGAGACCCAGTACTTC
TRBJ2-5,NA,TRBV5-5,NA,CASSLGLRETQYF,TGTGCCAGCAGCTTGGGTTTGAGGGAGACCCAGTACTTC